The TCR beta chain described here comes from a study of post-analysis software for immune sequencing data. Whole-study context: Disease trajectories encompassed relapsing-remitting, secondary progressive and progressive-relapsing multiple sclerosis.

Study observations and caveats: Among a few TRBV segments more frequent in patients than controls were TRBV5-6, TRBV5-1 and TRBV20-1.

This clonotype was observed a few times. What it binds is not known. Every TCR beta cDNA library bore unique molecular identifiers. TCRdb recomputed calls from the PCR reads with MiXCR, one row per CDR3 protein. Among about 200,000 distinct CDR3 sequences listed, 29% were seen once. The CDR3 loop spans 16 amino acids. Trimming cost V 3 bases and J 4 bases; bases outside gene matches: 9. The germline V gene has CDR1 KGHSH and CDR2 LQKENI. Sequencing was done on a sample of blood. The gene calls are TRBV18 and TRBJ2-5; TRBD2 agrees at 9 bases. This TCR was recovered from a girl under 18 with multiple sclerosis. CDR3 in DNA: TGTGCCAGCTCACCTTGGGGTAGCGGGAGTGGAGAGACCCAGTACTTC. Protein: CASSPWGSGSGETQYF.